A single sample gave rise to the 9 T cell receptor beta chains below, sequenced in a study of CXCR3-negative and CXCR3-positive naive CD8 T cells. Carrying UMI labels, the TRB cDNA libraries were prepared through 5' RACE. TCRdb re-called the 5' RACE reads and gives one entry per CDR3 protein, without DNA. In total, the table holds thousands of distinct CDR3 sequences. The sample comprised naive CXCR3- CD8+ T cells from blood. The subset denotes: CD45RO-CCR7+CD27+CD95- naive CD8+ T cells lacking CXCR3 (TNR3-). The receptors stem from a human donor in good health. Some clones in this sample may be carry-over from other donors' samples.

The J gene is TRBJ2-3, the V gene TRBV28; the TCRdb D gene call, TRBD2, has no DNA to confirm it. The CDR3 consists of 14 residues. CDR1 and CDR2 from the germline V gene are MDHEN and SYDVKM. The CDR3 loop is CASSFWREPDTQYF.

The chain joins TRBV10-3 to TRBJ2-1; as DNA is missing, the TRBD1 call by TCRdb cannot be tested. From germline, CDR1 is ENHRY and CDR2 SYGVKD. CDR3 length equals 15 residues. The CDR3 sequence: CAIGSGVRGHNEQFF.

J is TRBJ2-1 and V is TRBV2; the D call of TRBD2 rests on TCRdb alone, since no DNA is present to check it. The CDR3 spans 15 residues. CDR1 is SNHLY and CDR2 is FYNNEI in the germline V gene. This chain's CDR3 is CASSTGTSGLNEQFF.

Judged by frequency, this clonotype is medium-sized (0.01 to 0.1%). The chain employs TRBV13 and TRBJ2-3. The CDR3 sequence is 14 residues long. CDR1 PRHDT and CDR2 FYEKMQ come from the germline V gene (reference sequence). Here the CDR3 reads CASSLESAADTQYF. Based on the CDR3 plus reference TRBV13 and TRBJ2-3, the full variable domain is AAGVIQSPRHLIKEKRETATLKCYPIPRHDTVYWYQQGPGQDPQFLISFYEKMQSDKGSIPDRFSAQQFSDYHSELNMSSLELGDSALYFCASSLESAADTQYFGPGTRLTVL.

Its frequency marks this clonotype as medium-sized. The chain joins TRBV15 to TRBJ2-1; without DNA, the TCRdb call of TRBD2 cannot be checked. This CDR3 is 14 amino acids long. CDR1 is LNHNV, CDR2 YYDKDF, per germline (reference sequence). The CDR3: CATSREALANEQFF. Using reference TRBV15 and TRBJ2-1 for the parts outside the CDR3, the full variable domain is DAMVIQNPRYQVTQFGKPVTLSCSQTLNHNVMYWYQQKSSQAPKLLFHYYDKDFNNEADTPDNFQSRRPNTSFCFLDIRSPGLGDTAMYLCATSREALANEQFFGPGTRLTVL.

This clonotype shows up as medium-sized by frequency. The rearrangement joins TRBV29-1 to TRBJ1-2; lacking DNA, the TRBD1 call made by TCRdb goes unchecked. The CDR3 extends over 14 amino acids. Germline V gives CDR1 SQVTM, CDR2 ANQGSEA. This CDR3 is CSVKGTGGNYGYTF.

The CDR3 here is CATSEQGGTYEQYF. The chain links TRBV24-1 to TRBJ2-7; checking the TCRdb D call of TRBD2 is not possible without DNA. This CDR3 spans 14 amino acids. Germline V lookup: CDR1 KGHDR, CDR2 SFDVKD.

This clonotype is medium-sized by frequency. The chain recombines TRBV15 with TRBJ1-5. The CDR3 has 17 residues. Germline V gives CDR1 LNHNV, CDR2 YYDKDF (reference sequence). CDR3 sequence reads: CATSREVKISSNQPQHF.

By frequency, this clonotype is medium-sized. The CDR3 spells CASSYGGADEKLFF. J is TRBJ1-4 and V is TRBV6-5; TCRdb's assignment of TRBD1 cannot be checked, as there is no DNA. Germline V gene sequence: CDR1 MNHEY, CDR2 SVGAGI. The CDR3 contains 14 residues.